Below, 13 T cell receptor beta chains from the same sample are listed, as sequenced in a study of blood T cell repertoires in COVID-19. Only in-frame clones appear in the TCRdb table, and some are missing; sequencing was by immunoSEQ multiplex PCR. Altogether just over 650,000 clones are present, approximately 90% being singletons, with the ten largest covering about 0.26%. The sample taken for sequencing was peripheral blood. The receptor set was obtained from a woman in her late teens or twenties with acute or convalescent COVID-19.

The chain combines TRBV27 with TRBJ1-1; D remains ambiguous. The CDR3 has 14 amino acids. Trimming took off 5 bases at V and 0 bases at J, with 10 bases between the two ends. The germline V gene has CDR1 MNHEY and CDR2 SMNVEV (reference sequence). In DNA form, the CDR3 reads TGTGCCAGCAGTCCGCGGACTCTGAACACTGAAGCTTTCTTT. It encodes CASSPRTLNTEAFF.

CDR3 nucleotides: TGTGCCAGCAGTGATTCCCTCCCGAACACTGAAGCTTTCTTT. Its translation is CASSDSLPNTEAFF. The chain recombines TRBV6-1 with TRBJ1-1; D is unresolved. The germline CDR1 and CDR2 sequences are MNHNS and SASEGT. The CDR3 has 14 residues. V was shortened by 3 bases and J by 1 base, with 9 bases between the two germline ends.

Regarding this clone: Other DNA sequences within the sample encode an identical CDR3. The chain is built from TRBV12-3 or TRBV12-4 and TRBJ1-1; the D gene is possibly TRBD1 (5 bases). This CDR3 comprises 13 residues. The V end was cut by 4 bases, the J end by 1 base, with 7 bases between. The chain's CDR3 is CASSSGQNTEAFF. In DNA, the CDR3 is TGTGCCAGCAGTTCTGGACAGAACACTGAAGCTTTCTTT.

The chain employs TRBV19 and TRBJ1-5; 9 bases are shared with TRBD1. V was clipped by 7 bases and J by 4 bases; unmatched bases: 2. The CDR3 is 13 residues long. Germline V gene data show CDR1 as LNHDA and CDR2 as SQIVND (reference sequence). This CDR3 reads CASIGQGNQPQHF. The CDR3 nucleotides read TGTGCCAGTATAGGACAGGGGAATCAGCCCCAGCATTTT.

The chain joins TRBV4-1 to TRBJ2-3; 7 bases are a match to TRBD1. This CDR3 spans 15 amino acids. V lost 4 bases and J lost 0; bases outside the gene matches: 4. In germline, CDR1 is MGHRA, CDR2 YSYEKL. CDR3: CASSPRDSSTDTQYF. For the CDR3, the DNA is TGCGCCAGCAGCCCCAGGGACAGTAGCACAGATACGCAGTATTTT.

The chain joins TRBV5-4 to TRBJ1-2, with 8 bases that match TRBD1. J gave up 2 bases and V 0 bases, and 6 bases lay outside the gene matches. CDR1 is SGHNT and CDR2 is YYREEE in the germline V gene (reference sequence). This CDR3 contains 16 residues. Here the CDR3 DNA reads TGTGCCAGCAGCTTGGCCGGCGGACAGGGAAACTATGGCTACACCTTC. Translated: CASSLAGGQGNYGYTF.

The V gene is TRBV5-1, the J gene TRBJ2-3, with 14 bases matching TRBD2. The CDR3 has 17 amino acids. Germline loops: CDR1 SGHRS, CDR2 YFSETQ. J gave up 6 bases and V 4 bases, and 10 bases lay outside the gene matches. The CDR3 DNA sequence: TGCGCCAGCAGCCTACTCCGACTAGCGGGGGGGCTTGATACGCAGTATTTT. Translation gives CASSLLRLAGGLDTQYF.

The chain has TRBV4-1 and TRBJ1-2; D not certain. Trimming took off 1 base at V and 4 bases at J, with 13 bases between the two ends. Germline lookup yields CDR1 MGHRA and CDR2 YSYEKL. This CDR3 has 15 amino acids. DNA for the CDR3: TGCGCCAGCAGCCAAGGCCAGAACAGCCTCTATGGCTACACCTTC. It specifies CASSQGQNSLYGYTF.

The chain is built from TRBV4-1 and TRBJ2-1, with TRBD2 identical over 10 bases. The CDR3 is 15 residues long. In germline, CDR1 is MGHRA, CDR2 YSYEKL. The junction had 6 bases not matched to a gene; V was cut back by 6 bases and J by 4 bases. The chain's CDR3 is CASSLSGGDYNEQFF. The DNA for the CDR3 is TGCGCCAGCAGTCTAAGCGGGGGGGATTACAATGAGCAGTTCTTC.

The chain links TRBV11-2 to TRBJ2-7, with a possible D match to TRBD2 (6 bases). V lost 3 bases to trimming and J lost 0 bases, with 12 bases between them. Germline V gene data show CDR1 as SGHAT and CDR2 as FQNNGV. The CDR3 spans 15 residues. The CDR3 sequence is CASSFGLLYSYEQYF. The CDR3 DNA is TGTGCCAGCAGCTTCGGACTACTCTACTCCTACGAGCAGTACTTC.

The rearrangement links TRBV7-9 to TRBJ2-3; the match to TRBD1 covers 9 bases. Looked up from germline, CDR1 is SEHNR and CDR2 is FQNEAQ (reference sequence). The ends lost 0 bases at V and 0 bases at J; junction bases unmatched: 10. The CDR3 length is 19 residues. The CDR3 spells CASSLAGGTGTGSTDTQYF. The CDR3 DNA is TGTGCCAGCAGCTTAGCTGGTGGAACCGGGACAGGGAGCACAGATACGCAGTATTTT.

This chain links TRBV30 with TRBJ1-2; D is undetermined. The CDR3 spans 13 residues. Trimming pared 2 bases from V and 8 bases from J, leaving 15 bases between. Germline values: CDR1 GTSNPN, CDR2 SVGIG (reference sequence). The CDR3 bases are TGTGCCTGGAGTCCCTCCCGACTTAACGGCTACACCTTC. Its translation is CAWSPSRLNGYTF.

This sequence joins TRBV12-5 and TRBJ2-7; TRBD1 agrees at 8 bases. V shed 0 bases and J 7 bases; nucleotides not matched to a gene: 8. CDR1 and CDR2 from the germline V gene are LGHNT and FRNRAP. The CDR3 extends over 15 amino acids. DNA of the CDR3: TGTGCTAGTGGTTTGGTAACCTACAGGGGGGATGAGCAGTACTTC. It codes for CASGLVTYRGDEQYF.